Presented here are 5 T cell receptor beta chains from one specimen sequenced in a study of T cell responses to AZD1222 COVID-19 vaccine. Sequencing was performed with immunoSEQ multiplex PCR; in TCRdb, only in-frame clones are kept and a portion is missing. The data contain about 140,000 clones, 88% of them seen just once; the ten biggest clones take up about 3%. The sample in question was peripheral blood, obtained on day 0 of AZD1222 vaccination. The receptor set was obtained from an adult in good health.

The rearrangement uses TRBV21-1 and TRBJ2-5; the table calls TRBD2, which could not be checked here. TRBV21-1 is marked as a pseudogene. This CDR3 is built from 17 residues. The CDR3 bases are TGTGCCAGCAGCAAAGAAAGGGCGGGAGGGCCAAGTGAGACCCAGTACTTC. As protein: CASSKERAGGPSETQYF.

This clone was detected a few times. This chain uses TRBV30 with TRBJ2-4; D gene unclear. Germline V gene sequence: CDR1 GTSNPN, CDR2 SVGIG (reference sequence). The CDR3 extends over 14 amino acids. The germline V and J ends were trimmed by 0 bases and 0 bases, with 6 bases remaining between them. For the CDR3, the DNA is TGTGCCTGGAGTGTAAAACTAGCCAAAAACATTCAGTACTTC. This translates into CAWSVKLAKNIQYF.

The rearrangement uses TRBV9 and TRBJ2-2, with 8 bases aligning to TRBD2. Germline loops: CDR1 SGDLS, CDR2 YYNGEE. The V gene end was trimmed by 0 bases and the J gene end by 4 bases; junction bases not matched to a gene: 5. This CDR3 has 16 amino acids. CDR3 DNA: TGTGCCAGCAGCGTAGCTAGGGGACTAGTCACCGGGGAGCTGTTTTTT. Protein: CASSVARGLVTGELFF.

V is TRBV6-1 and J is TRBJ2-7; 11 bases map to TRBD2. CDR3 length: 14 amino acids. Trimming removed 6 bases from V and 3 bases from J; junction bases left unmatched: 4. The germline V gene has CDR1 MNHNS and CDR2 SASEGT. CDR3 nucleotide sequence: TGTGCCAGCAGACGACTAGCGGGGAACTACGAGCAGTACTTC. The encoded protein is CASRRLAGNYEQYF.

The genes are TRBV5-4 and TRBJ2-7; D gene unclear. The V gene lost 0 bases and the J gene lost 7 bases, with 11 bases spanning the gap. Looked up from germline, CDR1 is SGHNT and CDR2 is YYREEE (reference sequence). The CDR3 is 13 amino acids. The CDR3, as DNA: TGTGCCAGCAGCTTGGAAGCAGTAGGGGAGCAGTACTTC. It yields the protein CASSLEAVGEQYF.